Listed here is a single T cell receptor beta chain. This clone's antigen is unknown. The sample holds no much larger clone one base away, and base qualities are not on file. The sample belongs to a study of blood T cell repertoires in COVID-19 (dated by TCRdb to 2018 to 2020). About the investigation overall: Samples covering the acute and convalescent phases of COVID-19 were provided by collaborators in the United States, Italy and Spain. Sample metadata almost always included a de-identified subject ID, COVID-19 status, age in years and sex. The prospective study material was composed of cDNA or gDNA derived from T cells, B-cell-depleted T cells, or PBMCs. Where available, HLA class I and class II types were taken from metadata supplied by the sample provider and were not determined by assay-based typing. The dataset comprised deeply sampled blood TCRbeta repertoires from subjects exposed to, actively infected with, or recovered from COVID-19. The samples were drawn from the first 160 participants of the ongoing ImmuneRACE study and from 1,254 subjects provided by 6 global collaborators. The repertoires were made available in a free public database intended to serve as a resource for research on the immune response to SARS-CoV-2.

The CDR1 and CDR2 encoded by the germline V gene (reference sequence) are SEHNR and FQNEAQ. V is reduced by 1 base and J by 0 bases, leaving a spacing of 13 bases between them. Inclusive of the bounding cysteine and phenylalanine, the CDR3 is 16 residues long. Only the CDR3 part of the read is kept: 48 bases, read in frame from the first base. Study-wide findings and limitations: How much clinical and demographic metadata was included differed by source and by participant, and the metadata was provided uncurated.

Each collaborating institution followed its own protocols to collect whole blood in K2EDTA tubes. For TCRbeta analysis, collaborators shipped samples as frozen whole blood, isolated PBMCs, or DNA extracted from either of those sample types. The immunoSEQ Assay, a bias-controlled multiplex PCR, was used to amplify TCRbeta CDR3 regions from genomic DNA. Per the source publication's procedure: Within the assay, amplification of reference gene primers was used to estimate how many nucleated cells each sample contained. To quantify the absolute abundance of each unique TCRbeta CDR3 rearrangement, sequence reads were collapsed and filtered. For each sample, productive Simpson clonality was calculated as the square root of Simpson's diversity index across productive rearrangements. TCRdb obtained this table from immuneACCESS and retained in-frame rearrangements with V and J assigned. These tables miss some clones; where compared with another copy, unresolved V genes account for less than half of the shortfall, and the remainder is unexplained. V, J and clone size are those of that table, while D and trimming were read from the DNA. The sample table contains more than 100,000 clones; only one count was recorded for around 89% of them. The top ten clones comprise roughly 18% of the sample.

The chain was built from TRBV7-9 and TRBJ2-7; the D region possibly corresponds to TRBD2 (5 bases align). Material: peripheral blood. This TCR came from a man aged 45-60 years with active or convalescent COVID-19. The DNA reads as follows: TGTGCCAGCAGCTTAGTTGAGCGGTCGAGCTCCTACGAGCAGTACTTC. This encodes CASSLVERSSSYEQYF.